This TCR beta chain was retrieved from a study of OX40 agonist ivuxolimab in advanced cancers. Study as a whole: The patients received ivuxolimab by intravenous route every 2 weeks at 0.01 to 10 mg/kg. It was permissible to have had prior anti-PD-1, anti-PD-L1 or anti-CTLA-4 therapy, and less than 45% had some. Notes on the study in general: Also present in some nonresponders was a low level of normalized T-cell clonal expansion.

Measured with immunoSEQ multiplex PCR; TCRdb has only the in-frame clones, and not every one. This sample has 76,000 or so clones, with around 90% found just once. At baseline, cycle 4 day 1, and cycle 7 day 1, blood was sampled. Concerning this clone itself: As yet, its antigen is unknown.

This CDR3 is built from 12 residues. Germline-derived CDR1 and CDR2 are SGHNT and YYREEE (reference sequence). V was pared by 2 bases and J by 6 bases, with 9 bases between. The receptor comes from an adult with an advanced solid tumor such as melanoma, head and neck, liver or kidney cancer. J is TRBJ2-7 and V is TRBV5-4; unclear D gene. The sequences come from CD4+ or CD8+ T cells sorted from blood, collected in a trial of the OX40 agonist ivuxolimab. The CDR3 DNA follows: TGTGCCAGCAGCTTTGGAGCTGGCGAGCAGTACTTC. Translated, it gives CASSFGAGEQYF.